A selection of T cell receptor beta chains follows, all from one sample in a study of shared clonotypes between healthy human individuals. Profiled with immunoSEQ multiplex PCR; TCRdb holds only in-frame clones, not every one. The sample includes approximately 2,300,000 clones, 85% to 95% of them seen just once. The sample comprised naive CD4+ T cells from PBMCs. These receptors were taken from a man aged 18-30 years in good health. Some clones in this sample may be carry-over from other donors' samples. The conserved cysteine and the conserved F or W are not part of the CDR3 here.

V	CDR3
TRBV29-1	SVGGYNEQF
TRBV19	ASSTQGVSNQPQH
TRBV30	AWSVTGKTVDTQY
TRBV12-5	ASGQEPGAEAF
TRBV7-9	ASSLVASLT
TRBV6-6	ASSHGGAGQPQH
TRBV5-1	ASSPYREGETQY
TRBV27	ASSLTGVVGGYT
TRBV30	AWSVGGPGAF
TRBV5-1	ASSLEGGEAF